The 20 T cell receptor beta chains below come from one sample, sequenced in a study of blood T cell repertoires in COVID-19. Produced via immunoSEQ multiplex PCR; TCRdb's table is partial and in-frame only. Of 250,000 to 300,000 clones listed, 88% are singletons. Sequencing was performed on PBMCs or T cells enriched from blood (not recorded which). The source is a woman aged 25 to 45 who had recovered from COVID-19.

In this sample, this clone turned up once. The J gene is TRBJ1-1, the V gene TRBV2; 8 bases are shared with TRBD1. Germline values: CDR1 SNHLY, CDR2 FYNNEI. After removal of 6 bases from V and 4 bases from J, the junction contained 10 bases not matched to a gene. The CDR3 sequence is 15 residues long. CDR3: CASRGRQGYGTEAFF. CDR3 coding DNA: TGTGCCAGCAGAGGACGACAGGGGTATGGCACTGAAGCTTTCTTT.

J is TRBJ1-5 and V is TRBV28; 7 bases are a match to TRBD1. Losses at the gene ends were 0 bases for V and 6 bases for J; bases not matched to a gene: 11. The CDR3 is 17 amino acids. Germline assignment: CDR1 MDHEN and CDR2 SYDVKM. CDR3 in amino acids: CASSLWARGVGVQPQHF. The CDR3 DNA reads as TGTGCCAGCAGTTTATGGGCCAGGGGGGTTGGGGTTCAGCCCCAGCATTTT.

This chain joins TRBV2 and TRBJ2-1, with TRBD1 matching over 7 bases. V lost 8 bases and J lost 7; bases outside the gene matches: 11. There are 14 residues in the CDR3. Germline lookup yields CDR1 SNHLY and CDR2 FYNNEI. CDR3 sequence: CASLPGTDWNEQFF. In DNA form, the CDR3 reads TGTGCCAGCCTACCCGGGACAGATTGGAATGAGCAGTTCTTC.

As DNA, the CDR3 is TGTGCCAGCAGCGTAGGTTCAGCGGGAGGGAGCAGCAATGAGCAGTTCTTC. This gives the protein CASSVGSAGGSSNEQFF. This rearrangement joins TRBV9 to TRBJ2-1; TRBD2 matches 10 bases. The CDR3 is 17 amino acids. V was clipped by 0 bases and J by 6 bases; unmatched bases: 9. Germline V CDR1 and CDR2: SGDLS, YYNGEE.

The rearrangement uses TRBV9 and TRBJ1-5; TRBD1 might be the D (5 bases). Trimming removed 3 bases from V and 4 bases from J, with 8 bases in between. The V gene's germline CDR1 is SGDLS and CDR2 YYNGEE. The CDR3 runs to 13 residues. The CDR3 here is CASSGGTNQPQHF. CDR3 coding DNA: TGTGCCAGCAGCGGAGGGACTAATCAGCCCCAGCATTTT. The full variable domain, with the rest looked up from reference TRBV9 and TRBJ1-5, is DSGVTQTPKHLITATGQRVTLRCSPRSGDLSVYWYQQSLDQGLQFLIQYYNGEERAKGNILERFSAQQFPDLHSELNLSSLELGDSALYFCASSGGTNQPQHFGDGTRLSIL.

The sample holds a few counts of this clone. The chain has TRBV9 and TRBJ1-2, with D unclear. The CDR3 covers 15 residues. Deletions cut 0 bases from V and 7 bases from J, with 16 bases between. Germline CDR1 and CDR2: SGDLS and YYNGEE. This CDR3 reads CASSVEEGARGGYTF. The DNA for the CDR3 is TGTGCCAGCAGCGTAGAGGAGGGTGCCCGCGGTGGCTACACCTTC.

The DNA for the CDR3 is TGTGCCACCAGCAGAGGGCTGGATGAAAAACTGTTTTTT. This encodes CATSRGLDEKLFF. The genes are TRBV15 and TRBJ1-4; D is ambiguous. V lost 1 base and J 6 bases, leaving 6 bases between the germline ends. Germline CDR1 LNHNV, CDR2 YYDKDF (reference sequence). This CDR3 has 13 residues.

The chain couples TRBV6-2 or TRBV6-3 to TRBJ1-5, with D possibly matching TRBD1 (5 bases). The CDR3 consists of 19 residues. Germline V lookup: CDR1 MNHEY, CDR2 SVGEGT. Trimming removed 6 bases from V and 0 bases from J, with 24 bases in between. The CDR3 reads CASSHLGGSSSYSNQPQHF. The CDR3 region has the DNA TGTGCCAGCAGCCACCTTGGGGGGAGTTCTTCCTATAGCAATCAGCCCCAGCATTTT.

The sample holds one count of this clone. CDR3 DNA sequence: TGTGCCAGCAACGGACAGAGTGACTATGGCTACACCTTC. Protein: CASNGQSDYGYTF. The chain is built from TRBV2 and TRBJ1-2; a weak D match, TRBD1 (6 bases). This CDR3 region has 13 residues. V lost 7 bases and J 3 bases, leaving 12 bases between the germline ends. The germline V gene has CDR1 SNHLY and CDR2 FYNNEI.

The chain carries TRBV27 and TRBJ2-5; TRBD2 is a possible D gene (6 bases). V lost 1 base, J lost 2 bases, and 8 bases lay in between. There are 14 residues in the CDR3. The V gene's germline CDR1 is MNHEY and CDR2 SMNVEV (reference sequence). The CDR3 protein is CASSLWGGQETQYF. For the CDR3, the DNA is TGTGCCAGCAGTTTATGGGGAGGACAAGAGACCCAGTACTTC.

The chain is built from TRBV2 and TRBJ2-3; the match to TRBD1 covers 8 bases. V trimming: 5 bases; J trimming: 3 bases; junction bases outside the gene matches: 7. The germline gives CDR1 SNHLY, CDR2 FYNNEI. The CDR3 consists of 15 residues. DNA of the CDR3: TGTGCCAGCAGTCAACCCAGGGGGCGGACAGATACGCAGTATTTT. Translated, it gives CASSQPRGRTDTQYF.

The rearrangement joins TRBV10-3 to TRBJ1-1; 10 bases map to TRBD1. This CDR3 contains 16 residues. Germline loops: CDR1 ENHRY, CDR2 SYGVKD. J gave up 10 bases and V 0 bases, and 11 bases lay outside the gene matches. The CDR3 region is CAISESKGFRDRGAFF. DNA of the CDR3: TGTGCCATCAGTGAGTCAAAGGGTTTTCGGGACAGGGGAGCTTTCTTT.

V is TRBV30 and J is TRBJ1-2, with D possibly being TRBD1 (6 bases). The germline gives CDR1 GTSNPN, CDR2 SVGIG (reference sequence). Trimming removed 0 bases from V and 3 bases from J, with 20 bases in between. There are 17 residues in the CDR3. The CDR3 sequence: CAWSVERWDTKHYGYTF. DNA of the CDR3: TGTGCCTGGAGTGTAGAGAGGTGGGACACGAAACACTATGGCTACACCTTC.

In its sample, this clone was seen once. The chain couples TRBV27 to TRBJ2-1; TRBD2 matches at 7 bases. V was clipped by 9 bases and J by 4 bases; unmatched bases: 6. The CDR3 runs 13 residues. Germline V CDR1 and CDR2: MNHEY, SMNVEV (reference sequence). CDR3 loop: CARQREGYNEQFF. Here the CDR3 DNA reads TGTGCCAGGCAGCGGGAAGGTTACAATGAGCAGTTCTTC.

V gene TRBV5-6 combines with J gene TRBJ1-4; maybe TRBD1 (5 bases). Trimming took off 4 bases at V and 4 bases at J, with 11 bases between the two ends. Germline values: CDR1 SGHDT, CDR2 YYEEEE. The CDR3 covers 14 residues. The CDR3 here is CASSLWGVNEKLFF. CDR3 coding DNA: TGTGCCAGCAGCCTGTGGGGGGTTAATGAAAAACTGTTTTTT.

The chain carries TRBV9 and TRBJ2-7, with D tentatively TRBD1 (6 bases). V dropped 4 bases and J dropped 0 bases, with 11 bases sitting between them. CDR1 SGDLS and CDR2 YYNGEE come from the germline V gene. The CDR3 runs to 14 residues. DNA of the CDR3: TGTGCCAGCAGCCGCCAGGGGTACTCCTACGAGCAGTACTTC. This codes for CASSRQGYSYEQYF.

The CDR3 spells CSVEDPATSGSLDEQFF. The DNA of the CDR3 is TGCAGCGTTGAAGATCCCGCTACTAGCGGGAGTTTAGATGAGCAGTTCTTC. This chain joins TRBV29-1 and TRBJ2-1, with 11 bases fitting TRBD2. The CDR3 is 17 amino acids. The V gene's germline CDR1 is SQVTM and CDR2 ANQGSEA. Losses at the gene ends were 0 bases for V and 8 bases for J; bases not matched to a gene: 12.

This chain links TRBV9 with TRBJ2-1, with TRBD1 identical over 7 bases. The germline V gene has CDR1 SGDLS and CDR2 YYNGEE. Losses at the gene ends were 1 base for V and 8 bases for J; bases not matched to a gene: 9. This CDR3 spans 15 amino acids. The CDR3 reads CASSVRGLQSYEQFF. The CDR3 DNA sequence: TGTGCCAGCAGCGTAAGGGGGCTTCAATCATATGAGCAGTTCTTC.

CDR3 region: CASSLAGVGEKLFF. In DNA, the CDR3 is TGTGCCAGCAGCTTGGCAGGGGTTGGCGAAAAACTGTTTTTT. The chain is built from TRBV5-6 and TRBJ1-4; tentatively, D is TRBD1 (6 bases). Germline CDR1 is SGHDT and CDR2 is YYEEEE. The CDR3 sequence is 14 residues long. V dropped 0 bases and J dropped 8 bases, with 11 bases sitting between them.

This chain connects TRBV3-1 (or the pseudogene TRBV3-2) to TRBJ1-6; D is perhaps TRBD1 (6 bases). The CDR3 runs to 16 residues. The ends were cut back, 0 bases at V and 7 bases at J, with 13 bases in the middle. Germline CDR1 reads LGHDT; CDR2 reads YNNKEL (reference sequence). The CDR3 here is CASSQDPGRGNSPLHF. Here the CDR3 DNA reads TGTGCCAGCAGCCAAGATCCGGGCAGGGGCAATTCACCCCTCCACTTT.